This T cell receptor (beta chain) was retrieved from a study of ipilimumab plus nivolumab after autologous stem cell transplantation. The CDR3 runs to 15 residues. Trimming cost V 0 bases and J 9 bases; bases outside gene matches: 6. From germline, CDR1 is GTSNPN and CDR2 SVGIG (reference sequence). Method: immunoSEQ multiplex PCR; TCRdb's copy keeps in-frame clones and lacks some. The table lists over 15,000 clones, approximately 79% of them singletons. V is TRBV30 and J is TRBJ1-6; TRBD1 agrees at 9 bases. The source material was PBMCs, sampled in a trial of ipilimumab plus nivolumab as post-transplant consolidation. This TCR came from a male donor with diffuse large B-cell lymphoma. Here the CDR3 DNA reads TGTGCCTGGAGTGTACAGGGACAGGGACGTTCACCCCTCCACTTT. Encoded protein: CAWSVQGQGRSPLHF.